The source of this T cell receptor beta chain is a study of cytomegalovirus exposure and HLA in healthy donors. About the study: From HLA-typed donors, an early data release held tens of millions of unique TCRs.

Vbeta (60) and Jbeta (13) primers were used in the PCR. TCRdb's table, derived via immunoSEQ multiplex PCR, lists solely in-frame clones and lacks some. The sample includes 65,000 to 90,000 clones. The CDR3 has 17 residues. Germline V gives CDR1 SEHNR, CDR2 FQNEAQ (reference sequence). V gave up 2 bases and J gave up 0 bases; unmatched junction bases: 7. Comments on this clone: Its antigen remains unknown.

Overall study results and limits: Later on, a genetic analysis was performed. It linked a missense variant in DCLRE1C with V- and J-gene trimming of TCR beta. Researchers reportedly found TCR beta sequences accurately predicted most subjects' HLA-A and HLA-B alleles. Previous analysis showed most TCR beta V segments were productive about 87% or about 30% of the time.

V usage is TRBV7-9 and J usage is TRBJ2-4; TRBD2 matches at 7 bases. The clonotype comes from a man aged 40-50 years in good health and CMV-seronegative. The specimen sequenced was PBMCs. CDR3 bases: TGTGCCAGCAGCTTAATTGGGGGGGGTTTAGCCAAAAACATTCAGTACTTC. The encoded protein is CASSLIGGGLAKNIQYF.